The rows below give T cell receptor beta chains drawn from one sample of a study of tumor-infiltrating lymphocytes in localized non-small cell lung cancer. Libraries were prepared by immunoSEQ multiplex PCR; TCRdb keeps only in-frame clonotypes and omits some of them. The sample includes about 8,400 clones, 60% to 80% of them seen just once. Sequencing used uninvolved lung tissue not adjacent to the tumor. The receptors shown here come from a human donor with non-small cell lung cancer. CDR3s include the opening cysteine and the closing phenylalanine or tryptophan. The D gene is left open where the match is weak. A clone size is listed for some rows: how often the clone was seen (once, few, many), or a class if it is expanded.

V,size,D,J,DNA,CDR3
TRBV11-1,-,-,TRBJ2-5,TGTGCCAGCAGCTTAGCGCGTACCCAGGAGACCCAGTACTTC,CASSLARTQETQYF
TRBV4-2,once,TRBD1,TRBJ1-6,TGTGCCAGCAGCCTCCGGGACAGGGGAATGGTCGGGTCACCCCTCCACTTT,CASSLRDRGMVGSPLHF
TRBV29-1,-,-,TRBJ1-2,TGCAGCTCTCGGTCAGGGGACTATGGCTACACCTTC,CSSRSGDYGYTF
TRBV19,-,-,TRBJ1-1,TGTGCCAGTAAGCCACTGGACATCACTTTCACTGAAGCTTTCTTT,CASKPLDITFTEAFF
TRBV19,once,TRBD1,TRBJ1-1,TGTGCCAGTCGTAGACAGGGGGCCAGTGAAGCTTTCTTT,CASRRQGASEAFF
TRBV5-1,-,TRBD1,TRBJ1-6,TGCGCCAGCAGCTGGGGACAGGGGGGTTCCTATAATTCACCCCTCCACTTT,CASSWGQGGSYNSPLHF
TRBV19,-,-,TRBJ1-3,TGTGCCAGTAGCCCAGGGTGGGCTGGAAACACCATATATTTT,CASSPGWAGNTIYF
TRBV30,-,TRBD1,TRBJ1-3,TGTGCCTGGAGTGTAGACAGGGTATACTCTGGAAACACCATATATTTT,CAWSVDRVYSGNTIYF
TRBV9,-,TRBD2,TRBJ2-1,TGTGCCAGCAGCCCCTGGGGGGGCTCCTACAATGAGCAGTTCTTC,CASSPWGGSYNEQFF
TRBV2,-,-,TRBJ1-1,TGTGCCAGCAGTGCCCAAATATTGGAGATCGCTGAAGCTTTCTTT,CASSAQILEIAEAFF
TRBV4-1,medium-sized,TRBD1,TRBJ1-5,TGCGCCAGCAGCCAATCCGAGACAGGGGGCCTGAATCAGCCCCAGCATTTT,CASSQSETGGLNQPQHF
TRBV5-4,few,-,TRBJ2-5,TGTGCCAGCAGCTCCCGGACGGTGGGACAAGAGACCCAGTACTTC,CASSSRTVGQETQYF
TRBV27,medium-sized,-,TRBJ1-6,TGTGCCAGCAGTCTAGATTCCGGGGATACCTATAATTCACCCCTCCACTTT,CASSLDSGDTYNSPLHF
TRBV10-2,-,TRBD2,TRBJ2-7,TGCGCCAGCCAAGTCACGGGAGGCCCTACCCTCGAGCAGTACTTC,CASQVTGGPTLEQYF